This T cell receptor (beta chain) was retrieved from a study of blood T cells in healthy people across ages. A J-beta primer mix and a sample-barcoded 5' primer were used in a second PCR of roughly 6 to 12 cycles. TCRdb passed the 5' RACE reads through MiXCR, listing each CDR3 protein once. The table includes 650,000 to 900,000 distinct CDR3 sequences, 62% detected once. Germline V gene lookup returns CDR1 LGHNA and CDR2 YNFKEQ. The J segment lost 9 bases and the V segment lost 0 bases, leaving 10 bases of the junction unmatched. The CDR3 runs to 17 residues. The sequenced material came from blood. The receptor was derived from a man aged 30-40 years in good health. This rearrangement joins TRBV4-2 to TRBJ2-1, with 11 bases identical to TRBD2. CDR3 region: CASSQDGVAGGLGEQFF. In nucleotides, the CDR3 is TGTGCCAGCAGCCAAGATGGGGTAGCGGGGGGGCTCGGTGAGCAGTTCTTC.